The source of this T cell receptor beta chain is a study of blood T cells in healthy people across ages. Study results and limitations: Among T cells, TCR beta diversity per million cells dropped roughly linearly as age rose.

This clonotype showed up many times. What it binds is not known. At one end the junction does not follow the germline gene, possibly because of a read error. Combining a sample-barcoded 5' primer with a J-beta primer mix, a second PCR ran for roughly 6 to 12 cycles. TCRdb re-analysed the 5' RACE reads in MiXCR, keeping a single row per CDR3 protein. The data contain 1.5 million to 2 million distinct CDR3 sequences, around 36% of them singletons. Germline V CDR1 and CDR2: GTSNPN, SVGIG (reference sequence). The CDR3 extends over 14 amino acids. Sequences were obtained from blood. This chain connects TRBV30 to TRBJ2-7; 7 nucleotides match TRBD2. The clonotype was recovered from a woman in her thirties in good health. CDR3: CAWSRWGGSFEQYF. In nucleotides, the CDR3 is TGTGCCTGGAGTAGATGGGGGGGTTCCTTCGAGCAGTACTTC.